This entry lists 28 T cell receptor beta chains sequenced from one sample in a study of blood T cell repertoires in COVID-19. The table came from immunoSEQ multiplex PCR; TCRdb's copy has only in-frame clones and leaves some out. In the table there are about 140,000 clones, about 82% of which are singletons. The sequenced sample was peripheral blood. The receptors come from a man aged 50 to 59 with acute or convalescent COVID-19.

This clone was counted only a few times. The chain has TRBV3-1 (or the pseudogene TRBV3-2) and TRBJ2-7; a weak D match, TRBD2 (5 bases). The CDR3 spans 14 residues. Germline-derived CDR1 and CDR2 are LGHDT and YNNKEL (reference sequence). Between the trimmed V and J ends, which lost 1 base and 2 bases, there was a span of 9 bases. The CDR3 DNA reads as TGTGCCAGCAGCCAAGTATTCGGGGCCTACGAGCAGTACTTC. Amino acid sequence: CASSQVFGAYEQYF.

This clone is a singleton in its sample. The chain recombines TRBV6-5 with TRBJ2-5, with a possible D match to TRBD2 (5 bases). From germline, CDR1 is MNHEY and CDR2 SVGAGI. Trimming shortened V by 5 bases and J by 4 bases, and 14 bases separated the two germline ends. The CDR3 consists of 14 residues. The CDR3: CASSPLSAGETQYF. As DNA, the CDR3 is TGTGCCAGCAGTCCCCTTAGTGCGGGAGAGACCCAGTACTTC.

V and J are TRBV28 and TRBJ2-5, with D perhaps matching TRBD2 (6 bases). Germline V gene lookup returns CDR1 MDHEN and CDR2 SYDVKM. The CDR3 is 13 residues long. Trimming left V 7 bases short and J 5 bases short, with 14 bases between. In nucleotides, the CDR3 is TGTGCCAGCACCTGGGACTTGTGGGAGACCCAGTACTTC. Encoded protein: CASTWDLWETQYF.

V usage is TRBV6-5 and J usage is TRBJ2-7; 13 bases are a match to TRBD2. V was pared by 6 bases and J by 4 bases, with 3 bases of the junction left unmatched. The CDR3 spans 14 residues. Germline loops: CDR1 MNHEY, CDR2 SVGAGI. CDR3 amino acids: CASSWTSGSYEQYF. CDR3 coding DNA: TGTGCCAGCAGCTGGACTAGCGGGAGTTACGAGCAGTACTTC.

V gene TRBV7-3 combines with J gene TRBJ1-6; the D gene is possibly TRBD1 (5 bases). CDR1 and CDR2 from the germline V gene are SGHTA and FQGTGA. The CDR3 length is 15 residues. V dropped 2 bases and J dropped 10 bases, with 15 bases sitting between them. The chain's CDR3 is CASSLVQGGESPLHF. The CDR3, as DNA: TGTGCCAGCAGCTTAGTTCAGGGAGGAGAATCACCCCTCCACTTT.

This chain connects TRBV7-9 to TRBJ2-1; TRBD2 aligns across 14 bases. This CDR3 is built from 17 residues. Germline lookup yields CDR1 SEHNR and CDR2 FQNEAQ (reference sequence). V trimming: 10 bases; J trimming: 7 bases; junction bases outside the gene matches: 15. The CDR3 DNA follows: TGTGCCAATGACCGGGGACACGGGACTAGCGGGAGAAATGAGCAGTTCTTC. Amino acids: CANDRGHGTSGRNEQFF.

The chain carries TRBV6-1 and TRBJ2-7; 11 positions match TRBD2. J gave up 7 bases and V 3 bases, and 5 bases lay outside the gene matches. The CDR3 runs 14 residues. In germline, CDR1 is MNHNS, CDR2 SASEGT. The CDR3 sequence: CASSDSGRAKEQYF. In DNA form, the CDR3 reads TGTGCCAGCAGTGATAGCGGGAGGGCCAAAGAGCAGTACTTC.

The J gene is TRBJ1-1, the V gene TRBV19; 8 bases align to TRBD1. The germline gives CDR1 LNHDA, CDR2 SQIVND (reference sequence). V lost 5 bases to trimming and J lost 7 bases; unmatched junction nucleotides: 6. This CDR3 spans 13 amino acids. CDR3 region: CASSLGQGIEAFF. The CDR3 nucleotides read TGTGCCAGTAGTCTCGGACAGGGCATTGAAGCTTTCTTT.

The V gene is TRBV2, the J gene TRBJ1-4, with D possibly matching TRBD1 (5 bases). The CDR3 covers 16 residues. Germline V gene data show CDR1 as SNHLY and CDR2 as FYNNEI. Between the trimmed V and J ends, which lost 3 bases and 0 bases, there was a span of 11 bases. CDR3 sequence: CASSDRAPPTNEKLFF. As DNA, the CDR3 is TGTGCCAGCAGTGACAGGGCCCCCCCAACTAATGAAAAACTGTTTTTT.

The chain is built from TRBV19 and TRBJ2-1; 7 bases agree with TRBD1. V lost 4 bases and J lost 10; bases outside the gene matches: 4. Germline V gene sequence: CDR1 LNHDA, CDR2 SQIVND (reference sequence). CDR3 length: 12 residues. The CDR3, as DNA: TGTGCCAGTAGTAAGGGGGCGCGCGAGCAGTTCTTC. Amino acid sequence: CASSKGAREQFF.

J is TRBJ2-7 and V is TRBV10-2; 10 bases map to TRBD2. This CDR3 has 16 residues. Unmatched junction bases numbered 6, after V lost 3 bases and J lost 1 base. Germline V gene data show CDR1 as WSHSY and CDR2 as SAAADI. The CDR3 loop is CASSDPGTSVSYEQYF. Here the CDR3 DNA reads TGCGCCAGCAGTGATCCCGGGACTAGCGTTTCCTACGAGCAGTACTTC.

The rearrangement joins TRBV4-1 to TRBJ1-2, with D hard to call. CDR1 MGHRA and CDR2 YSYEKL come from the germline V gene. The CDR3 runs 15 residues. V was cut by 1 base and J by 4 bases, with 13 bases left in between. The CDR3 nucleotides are TGCGCCAGCAGCCAAGCCGGAGAGCCAATCTATGGCTACACCTTC. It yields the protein CASSQAGEPIYGYTF.

The CDR3 spells CATSDKASGNYEQYF. The DNA for the CDR3 is TGTGCCACCAGTGATAAGGCTAGCGGCAACTACGAGCAGTACTTC. This chain joins TRBV24-1 and TRBJ2-7; 7 positions agree with TRBD2. The CDR3 totals 15 residues. The ends lost 3 bases at V and 3 bases at J; junction bases unmatched: 7. Germline CDR1 reads KGHDR; CDR2 reads SFDVKD.

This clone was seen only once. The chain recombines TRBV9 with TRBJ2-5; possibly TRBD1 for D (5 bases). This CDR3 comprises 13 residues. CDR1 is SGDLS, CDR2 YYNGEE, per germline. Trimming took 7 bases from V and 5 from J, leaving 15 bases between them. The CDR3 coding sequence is TGTGCCAGCGGGGCAGGGTGGACGGAGACCCAGTACTTC. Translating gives CASGAGWTETQYF.

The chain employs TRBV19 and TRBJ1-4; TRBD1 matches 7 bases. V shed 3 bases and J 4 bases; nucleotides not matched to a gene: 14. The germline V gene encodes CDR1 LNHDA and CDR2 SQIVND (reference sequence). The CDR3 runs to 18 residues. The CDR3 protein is CASSIGRDRTPLNEKLFF. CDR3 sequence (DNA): TGTGCCAGTAGTATTGGTCGGGACAGAACACCTCTTAATGAAAAACTGTTTTTT.

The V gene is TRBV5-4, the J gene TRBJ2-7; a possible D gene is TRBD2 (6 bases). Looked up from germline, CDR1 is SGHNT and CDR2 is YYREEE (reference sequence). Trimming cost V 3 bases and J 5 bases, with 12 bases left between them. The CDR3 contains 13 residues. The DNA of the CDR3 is TGTGCCAGCAGCTGGGGGACTGAGAACGAGCAGTACTTC. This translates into CASSWGTENEQYF.

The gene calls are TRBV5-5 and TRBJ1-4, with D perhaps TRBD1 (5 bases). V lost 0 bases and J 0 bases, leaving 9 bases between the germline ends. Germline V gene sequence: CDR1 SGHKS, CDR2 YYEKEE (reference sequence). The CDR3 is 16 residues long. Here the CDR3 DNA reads TGTGCCAGCAGCTTGGAGGGGCCCTCAACTAATGAAAAACTGTTTTTT. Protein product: CASSLEGPSTNEKLFF.

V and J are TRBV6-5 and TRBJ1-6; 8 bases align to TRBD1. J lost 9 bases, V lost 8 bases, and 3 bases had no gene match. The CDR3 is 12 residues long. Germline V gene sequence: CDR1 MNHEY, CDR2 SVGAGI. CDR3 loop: CASETGASPLHF. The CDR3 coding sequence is TGTGCCAGCGAGACAGGGGCTTCACCCCTCCACTTT.

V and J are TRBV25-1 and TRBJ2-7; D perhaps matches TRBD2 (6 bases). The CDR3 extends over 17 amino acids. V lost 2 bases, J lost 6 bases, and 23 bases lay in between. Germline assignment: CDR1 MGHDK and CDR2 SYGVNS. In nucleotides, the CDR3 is TGTGCCAGCAGTGAACTTCACGGGGGTGGGATTGGCGGCGAGCAGTACTTC. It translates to CASSELHGGGIGGEQYF.

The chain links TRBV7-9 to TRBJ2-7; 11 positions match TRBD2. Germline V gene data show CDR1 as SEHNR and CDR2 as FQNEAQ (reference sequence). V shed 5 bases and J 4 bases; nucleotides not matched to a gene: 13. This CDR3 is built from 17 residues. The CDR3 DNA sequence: TGTGCCAGCAGCCCCGAGGGGAAGACTAGCGGGGTGTACGAGCAGTACTTC. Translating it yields CASSPEGKTSGVYEQYF.

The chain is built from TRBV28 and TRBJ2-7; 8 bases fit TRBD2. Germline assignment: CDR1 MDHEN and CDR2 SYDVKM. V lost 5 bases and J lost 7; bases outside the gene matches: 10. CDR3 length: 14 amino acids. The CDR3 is CASSQGLGRGEQYF. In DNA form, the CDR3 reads TGTGCCAGCAGTCAGGGACTAGGTAGAGGGGAGCAGTACTTC.

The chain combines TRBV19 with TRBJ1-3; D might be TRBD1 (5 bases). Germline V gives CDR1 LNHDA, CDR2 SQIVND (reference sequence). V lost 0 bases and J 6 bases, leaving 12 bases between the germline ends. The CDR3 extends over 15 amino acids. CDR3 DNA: TGTGCCAGTAGTATAGAGGCCAGGGAGGCAAACACCATATATTTT. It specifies CASSIEAREANTIYF.

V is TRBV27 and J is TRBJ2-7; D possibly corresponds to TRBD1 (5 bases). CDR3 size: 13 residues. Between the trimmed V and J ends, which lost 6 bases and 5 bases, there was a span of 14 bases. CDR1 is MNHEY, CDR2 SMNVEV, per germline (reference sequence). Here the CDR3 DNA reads TGTGCCAGCAGCCACGGAAGGGGCAACGAGCAGTACTTC. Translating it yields CASSHGRGNEQYF.

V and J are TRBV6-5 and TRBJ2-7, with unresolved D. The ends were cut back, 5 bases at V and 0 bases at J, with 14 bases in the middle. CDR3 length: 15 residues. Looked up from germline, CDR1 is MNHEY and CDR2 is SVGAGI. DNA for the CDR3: TGTGCCAGCAGTCTTGAGGAGAGCCTCTCCTACGAGCAGTACTTC. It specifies CASSLEESLSYEQYF.

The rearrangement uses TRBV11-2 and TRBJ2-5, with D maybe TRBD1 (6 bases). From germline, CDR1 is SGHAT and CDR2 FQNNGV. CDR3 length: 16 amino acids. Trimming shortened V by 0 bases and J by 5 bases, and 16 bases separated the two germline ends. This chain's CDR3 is CASSLDWWGQGETQYF. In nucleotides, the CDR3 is TGTGCCAGCAGCTTAGATTGGTGGGGGCAGGGGGAGACCCAGTACTTC.

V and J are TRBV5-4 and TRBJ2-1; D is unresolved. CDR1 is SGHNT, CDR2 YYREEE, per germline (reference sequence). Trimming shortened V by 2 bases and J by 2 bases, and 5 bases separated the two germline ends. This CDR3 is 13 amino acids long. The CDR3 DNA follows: TGTGCCAGCAGCTTTGACACCTACAATGAGCAGTTCTTC. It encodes CASSFDTYNEQFF.

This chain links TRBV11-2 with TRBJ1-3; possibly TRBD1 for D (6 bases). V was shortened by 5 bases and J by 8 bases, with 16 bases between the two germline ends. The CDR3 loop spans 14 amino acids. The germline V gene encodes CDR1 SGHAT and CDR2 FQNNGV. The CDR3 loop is CASSPYRVTDTIYF. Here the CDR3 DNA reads TGTGCCAGCAGCCCTTACAGGGTGACAGACACCATATATTTT.

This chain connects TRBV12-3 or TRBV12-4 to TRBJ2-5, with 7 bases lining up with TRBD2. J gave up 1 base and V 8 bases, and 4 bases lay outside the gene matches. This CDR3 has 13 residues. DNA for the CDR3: TGTGCCAGCCGGAGGGAGGGCCAAGAGACCCAGTACTTC. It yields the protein CASRREGQETQYF.